Included here is one T cell receptor (beta chain) sequence, with context. As yet, its antigen is unknown. Regarding treatment: roughly 10-day PBMC culture with coronavirus spike peptide pools or control peptides (ViraFEST assay). V lost 4 bases, J lost 6 bases, and 2 bases stayed unmatched. Germline CDR1 is DFQATT and CDR2 is SNEGSKA (reference sequence). The CDR3 length is 11 residues. The record originates from a study of vaccination and CD4 T cells after COVID-19. Study context: Spike peptides, overlapping and drawn from SARS-CoV-2, HCoV-NL63, HCoV-OC43 and HCoV-229E, were used to stimulate cells.

CD4+ T cells that had been cultured provided DNA sequenced with the Oncomine TCR Beta short-read assay. TCRdb reprocessed the PCR reads via MiXCR and lists one record per CDR3 protein. The profile covers nearly 15,000 distinct CDR3 sequences, with about 48% appearing a single time and approximately 13% taken by the ten largest. Sequencing was done on a sample of CD4+ T cells from blood, cultured in vitro. V and J are TRBV20-1 and TRBJ1-2, with 7 bases fitting TRBD1. The source of this sequence is a human donor who had recovered from COVID-19. CDR3 DNA: TGCAGTGCTACAGGGGGGAATGGCTACACCTTC. It is translated as CSATGGNGYTF.